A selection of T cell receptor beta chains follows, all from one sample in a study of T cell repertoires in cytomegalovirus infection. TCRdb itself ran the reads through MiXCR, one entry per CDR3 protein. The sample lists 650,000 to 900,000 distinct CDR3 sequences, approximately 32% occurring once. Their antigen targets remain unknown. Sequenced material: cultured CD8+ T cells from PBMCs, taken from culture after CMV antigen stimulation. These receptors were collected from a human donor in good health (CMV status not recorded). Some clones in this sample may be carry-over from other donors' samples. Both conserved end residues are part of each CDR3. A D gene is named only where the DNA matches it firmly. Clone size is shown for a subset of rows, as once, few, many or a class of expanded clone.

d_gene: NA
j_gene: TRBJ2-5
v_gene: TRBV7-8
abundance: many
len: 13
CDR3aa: CASSSAGAETQYF
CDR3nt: TGTGCCAGCAGCAGCGCCGGGGCTGAGACCCAGTACTTC

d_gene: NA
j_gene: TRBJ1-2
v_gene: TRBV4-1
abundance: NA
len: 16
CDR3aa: CASSQDQAGRPYGYTF
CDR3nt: TGCGCCAGCAGCCAAGATCAAGCGGGACGGCCATATGGCTACACCTTC

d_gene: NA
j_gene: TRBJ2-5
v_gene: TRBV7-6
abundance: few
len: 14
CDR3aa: CASSFSESQETQYF
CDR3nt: TGTGCCAGCAGCTTTTCAGAGAGCCAAGAGACCCAGTACTTC

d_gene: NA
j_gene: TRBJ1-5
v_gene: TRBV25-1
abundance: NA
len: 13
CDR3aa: CASSESTRQPQHF
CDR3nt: TGTGCCAGCAGTGAATCTACAAGACAGCCCCAGCATTTT

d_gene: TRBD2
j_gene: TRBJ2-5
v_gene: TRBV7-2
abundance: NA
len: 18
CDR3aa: CASSPEGGLAGGWETQYF
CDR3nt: TGTGCCAGCAGCCCAGAAGGTGGACTAGCGGGGGGCTGGGAGACCCAGTACTTC

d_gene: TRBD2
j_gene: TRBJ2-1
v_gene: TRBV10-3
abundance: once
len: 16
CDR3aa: CAIRASGGDSYNEQFF
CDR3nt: TGTGCCATCAGGGCTAGCGGGGGGGACTCCTACAATGAGCAGTTCTTC

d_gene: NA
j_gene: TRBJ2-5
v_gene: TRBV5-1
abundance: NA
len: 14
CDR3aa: CASSSGGVRETQYF
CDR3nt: TGCGCCAGCAGCTCCGGGGGCGTACGGGAGACCCAGTACTTC

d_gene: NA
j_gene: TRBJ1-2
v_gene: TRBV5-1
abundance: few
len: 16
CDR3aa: CASSPTGQADGFGYTF
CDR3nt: TGCGCCAGCAGCCCTACGGGACAAGCTGACGGTTTTGGCTACACCTTC

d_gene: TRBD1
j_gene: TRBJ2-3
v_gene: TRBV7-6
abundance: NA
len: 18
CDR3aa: CASSPVSGQGKGTDTQYF
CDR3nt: TGTGCCAGCAGCCCCGTTTCAGGACAGGGGAAGGGTACAGATACGCAGTATTTT

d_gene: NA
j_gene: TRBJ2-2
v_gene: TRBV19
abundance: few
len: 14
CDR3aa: CASTPDRNTGELFF
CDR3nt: TGTGCCAGTACCCCGGACAGGAACACCGGGGAGCTGTTTTTT

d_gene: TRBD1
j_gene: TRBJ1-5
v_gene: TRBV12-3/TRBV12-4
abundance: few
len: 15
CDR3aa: CASRKKGQSNQPQHF
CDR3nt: TGTGCCAGCCGCAAAAAGGGACAGTCGAATCAGCCCCAGCATTTT

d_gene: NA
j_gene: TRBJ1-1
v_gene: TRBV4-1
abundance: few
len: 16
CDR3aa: CASSLLRDLGVTEAFF
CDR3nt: TGCGCCAGCAGCCTTCTCCGGGATCTGGGGGTCACTGAAGCTTTCTTT

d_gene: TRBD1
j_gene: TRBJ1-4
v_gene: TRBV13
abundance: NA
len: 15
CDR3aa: CASSTRTGLNEKLFF
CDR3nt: TGTGCCAGCAGCACCCGGACAGGTTTAAATGAAAAACTGTTTTTT

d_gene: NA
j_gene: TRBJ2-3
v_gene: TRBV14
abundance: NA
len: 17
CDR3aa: CASSPGPLMSPTDTQYF
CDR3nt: TGTGCCAGCAGCCCAGGGCCCCTTATGAGTCCCACAGATACGCAGTATTTT

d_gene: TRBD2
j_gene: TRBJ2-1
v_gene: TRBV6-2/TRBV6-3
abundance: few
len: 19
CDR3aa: CASSSDLPLAGGPYNEQFF
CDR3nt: TGTGCCAGCAGTTCCGACCTGCCTCTAGCGGGGGGGCCCTACAATGAGCAGTTCTTC

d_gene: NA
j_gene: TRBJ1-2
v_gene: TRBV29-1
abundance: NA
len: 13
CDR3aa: CSVNEGVQYGYTF
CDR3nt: TGCAGCGTGAATGAGGGGGTCCAGTATGGCTACACCTTC

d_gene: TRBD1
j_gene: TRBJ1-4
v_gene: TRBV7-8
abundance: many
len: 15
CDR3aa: CASSRQGRDNEKLFF
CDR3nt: TGTGCCAGCAGCCGACAGGGGAGAGATAATGAAAAACTGTTTTTT

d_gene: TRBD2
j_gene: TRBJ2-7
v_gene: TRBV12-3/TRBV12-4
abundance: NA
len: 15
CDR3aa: CASSSPLRGAYEQYF
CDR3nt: TGTGCCAGCAGTTCCCCCCTGCGGGGGGCCTACGAGCAGTACTTC

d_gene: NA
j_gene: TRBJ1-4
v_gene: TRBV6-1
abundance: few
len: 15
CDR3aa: CASSVRIATNEKLFF
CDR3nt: TGTGCCAGCAGTGTCAGGATAGCAACTAATGAAAAACTGTTTTTT

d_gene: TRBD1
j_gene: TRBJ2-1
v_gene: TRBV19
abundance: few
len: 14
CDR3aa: CASSMGQGAYEQFF
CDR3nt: TGTGCCAGTAGTATGGGACAGGGGGCATATGAGCAGTTCTTC

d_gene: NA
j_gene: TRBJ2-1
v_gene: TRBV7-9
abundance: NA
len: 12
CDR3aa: CASNGKVDEQFF
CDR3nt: TGTGCCAGCAACGGTAAAGTGGATGAGCAGTTCTTC

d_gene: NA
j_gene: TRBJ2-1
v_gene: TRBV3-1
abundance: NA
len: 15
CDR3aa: CASSPPGATYNEQFF
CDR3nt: TGTGCCAGCAGCCCACCAGGGGCTACCTACAATGAGCAGTTCTTC

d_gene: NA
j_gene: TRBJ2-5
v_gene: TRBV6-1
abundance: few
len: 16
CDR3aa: CASRALDTFPGETQYF
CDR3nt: TGTGCCAGCAGGGCTCTTGACACATTCCCAGGGGAGACCCAGTACTTC

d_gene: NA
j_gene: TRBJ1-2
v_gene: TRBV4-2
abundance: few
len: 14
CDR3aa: CASSQPTEIYGYTF
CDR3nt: TGTGCCAGCAGCCAACCGACAGAAATCTATGGCTACACCTTC

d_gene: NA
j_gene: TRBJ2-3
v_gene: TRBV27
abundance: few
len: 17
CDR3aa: CASSSPAAVPRQGTQYF
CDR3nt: TGTGCCAGCAGTTCCCCCGCAGCGGTCCCTAGGCAGGGTACGCAGTATTTT

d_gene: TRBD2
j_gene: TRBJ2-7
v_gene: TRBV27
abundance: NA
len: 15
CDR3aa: CASSLSSSGGNEQYF
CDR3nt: TGTGCCAGCAGTTTATCTAGTAGCGGGGGGAACGAGCAGTACTTC

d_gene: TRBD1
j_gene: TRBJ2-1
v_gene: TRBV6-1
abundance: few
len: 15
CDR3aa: CASSETGGAYNEQFF
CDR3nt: TGTGCCAGCAGTGAGACAGGGGGGGCCTACAATGAGCAGTTCTTC

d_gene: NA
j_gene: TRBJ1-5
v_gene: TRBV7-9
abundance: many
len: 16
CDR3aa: CASSLGAGRDNQPQHF
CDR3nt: TGTGCCAGCAGCTTAGGGGCAGGGAGGGATAATCAGCCCCAGCATTTT

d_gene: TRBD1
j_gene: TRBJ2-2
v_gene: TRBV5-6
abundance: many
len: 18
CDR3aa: CASSLWRTGGVNTGELFF
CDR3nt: TGTGCCAGCAGCTTGTGGAGGACAGGGGGCGTTAACACCGGGGAGCTGTTTTTT

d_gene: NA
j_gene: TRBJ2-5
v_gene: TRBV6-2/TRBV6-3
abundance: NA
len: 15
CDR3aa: CASSYNWQPKETQYF
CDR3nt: TGTGCCAGCAGTTACAATTGGCAGCCTAAGGAGACCCAGTACTTC

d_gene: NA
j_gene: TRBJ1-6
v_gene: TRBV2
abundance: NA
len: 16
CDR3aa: CASSITVPRPNSPLHF
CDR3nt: TGTGCCAGCAGCATTACAGTCCCGCGCCCTAATTCACCCCTCCACTTT

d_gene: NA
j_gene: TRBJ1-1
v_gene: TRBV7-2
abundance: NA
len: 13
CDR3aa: CASLRDKNTEAFF
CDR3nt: TGTGCCAGCTTAAGGGACAAGAACACTGAAGCTTTCTTT

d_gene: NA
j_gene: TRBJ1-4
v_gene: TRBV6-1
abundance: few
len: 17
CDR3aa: CASSEFGTPMVEEKLFF
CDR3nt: TGTGCCAGCAGTGAATTTGGGACCCCCATGGTCGAAGAAAAACTGTTTTTT

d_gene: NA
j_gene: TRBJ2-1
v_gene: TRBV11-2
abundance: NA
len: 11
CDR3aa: CASSREVEQFF
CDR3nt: TGTGCCAGCAGCCGCGAAGTAGAGCAGTTCTTC

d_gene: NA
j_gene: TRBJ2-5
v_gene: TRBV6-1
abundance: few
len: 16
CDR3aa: CASSEWASDSQETQYF
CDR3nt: TGTGCCAGCAGTGAATGGGCTTCGGACTCCCAAGAGACCCAGTACTTC

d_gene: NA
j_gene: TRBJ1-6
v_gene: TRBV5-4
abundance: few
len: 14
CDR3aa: CASSLGTSYSPLHF
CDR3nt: TGTGCCAGCAGCTTGGGGACCTCCTATTCACCCCTCCACTTT

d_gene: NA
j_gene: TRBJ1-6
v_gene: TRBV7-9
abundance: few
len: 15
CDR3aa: CASSLDWDNRSPLHF
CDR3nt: TGTGCCAGCAGCTTAGACTGGGACAACCGATCACCCCTCCACTTT

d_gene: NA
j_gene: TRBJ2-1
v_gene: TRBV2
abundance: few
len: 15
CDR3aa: CASSEPRDPYNEQFF
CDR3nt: TGTGCCAGCAGTGAACCTAGGGACCCCTACAATGAGCAGTTCTTC

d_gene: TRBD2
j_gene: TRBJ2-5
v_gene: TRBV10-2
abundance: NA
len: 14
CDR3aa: CASSDTSGEETQYF
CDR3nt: TGCGCCAGCAGTGATACTAGCGGAGAAGAGACCCAGTACTTC

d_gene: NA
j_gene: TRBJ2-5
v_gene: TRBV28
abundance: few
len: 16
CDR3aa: CASSGVGLNDAETQYF
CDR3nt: TGTGCCAGCAGTGGGGTAGGACTCAACGACGCAGAGACCCAGTACTTC

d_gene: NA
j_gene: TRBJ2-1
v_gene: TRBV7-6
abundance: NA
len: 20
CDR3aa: CASSFPMTSWGAGSYNEQFF
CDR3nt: TGTGCCAGCAGCTTCCCAATGACTAGCTGGGGGGCAGGCTCCTACAATGAGCAGTTCTTC